This record covers a single T cell receptor beta chain. This CDR3 contains 21 residues. The germline gives CDR1 KGHSY, CDR2 FQNENV. Trimming removed 1 base from V and 4 bases from J; junction bases left unmatched: 25. This table comes from immunoSEQ multiplex PCR, and its TCRdb copy is limited to in-frame clones, with some not included. The table shows about 94,000 clones, with about nine tenths occurring only once. This specimen comes from a study of control samples from healthy donors and cancer patients. The chain joins TRBV16 to TRBJ2-7, with 7 bases that match TRBD1. Sequences were obtained from blood. This TCR came from a woman aged 18 to 35 in good health. CDR3 sequence reads: CASSQYLVYRDSPNLSYEQYF. The CDR3 nucleotides read TGTGCCAGCAGCCAATATCTCGTGTACCGGGACAGCCCTAATTTGAGTTACGAGCAGTACTTC.